This section outlines one T cell receptor (beta chain) sequence together with its context. Per the study methods: Reference gene primer amplification in the assay estimated nucleated cell counts. Some clones are missing from TCRdb's copy, which holds only in-frame ones; the method was immunoSEQ multiplex PCR. The DNA gave D and trimming, while V, J and clone size come from that table. The table lists hundreds of thousands of clones, around 89% of them singletons. The sample is drawn from a study of blood T cell repertoires in COVID-19. Study information: Acute-phase and convalescent COVID-19 samples originated in the United States, Italy and Spain.

The CDR3 sequence is 16 residues long. J gave up 1 base and V 7 bases, and 11 bases lay outside the gene matches. CDR1 and CDR2 (germline): SGHVS, FQNEAQ. Source material: peripheral blood. This TCR was sampled from a woman in her 30s with acute or convalescent COVID-19. The J gene is TRBJ2-3, the V gene TRBV7-8, with 7 bases identical to TRBD1. The CDR3 nucleotides are TGTGCCAGCACCCCCTTTATAGGGGGCGGCACAGATACGCAGTATTTT. It translates to CASTPFIGGGTDTQYF.